This section outlines one TCR beta chain sequence together with its context. Its specificity is unknown. MiXCR was run by TCRdb on the RT-PCR reads, yielding one entry per CDR3 protein. The table has almost 250,000 distinct CDR3 sequences, 10% to 15% seen once; the top ten hold 7.8%. This record comes from a study of response to subunit inactivated influenza vaccine. General observations from the study: Authors suggested each seasonal influenza vaccination recruits few new T cells.

Germline V gene lookup returns CDR1 SQVTM and CDR2 ANQGSEA. The CDR3 is 12 residues long. With 4 bases removed from V and 2 bases from J, the gap between germline ends came to 8 bases. This chain joins TRBV29-1 and TRBJ1-1; D remains unclear. The material sequenced was non-naive T cells sorted from PBMCs, taken 14 days before vaccination. The receptor was derived from a man over 45 who received an inactivated influenza vaccine. DNA for the CDR3: TGCAGCGTTGGGGCCAGCAACACTGAAGCTTTCTTT. Protein product: CSVGASNTEAFF.